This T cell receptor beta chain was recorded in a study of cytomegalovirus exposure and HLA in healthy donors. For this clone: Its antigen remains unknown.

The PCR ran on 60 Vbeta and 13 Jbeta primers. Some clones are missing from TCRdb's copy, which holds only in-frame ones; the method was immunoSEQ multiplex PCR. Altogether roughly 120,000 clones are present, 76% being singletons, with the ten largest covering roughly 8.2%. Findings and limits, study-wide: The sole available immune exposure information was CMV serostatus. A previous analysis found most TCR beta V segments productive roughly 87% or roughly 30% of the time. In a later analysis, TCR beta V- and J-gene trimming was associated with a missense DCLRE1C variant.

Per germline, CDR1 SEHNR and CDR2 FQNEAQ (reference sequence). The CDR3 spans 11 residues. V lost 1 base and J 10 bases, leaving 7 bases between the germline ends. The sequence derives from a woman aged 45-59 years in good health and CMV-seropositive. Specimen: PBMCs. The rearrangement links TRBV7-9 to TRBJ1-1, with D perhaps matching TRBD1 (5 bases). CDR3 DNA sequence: TGTGCCAGCAGCTTAGACAGGCCAGCTTTCTTT. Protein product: CASSLDRPAFF.